The 21 T cell receptor beta chains reported below all come from one sample, sequenced in a study of response to subunit inactivated influenza vaccine. TCRdb redid the calling of the RT-PCR reads with MiXCR, one entry per CDR3 protein. The sample records 500,000 or so distinct CDR3 sequences, about 15% being singletons. The specimen was CD4+ T cells sorted from PBMCs, collected less than 30 months after vaccination. These receptors all stem from a man aged 45 to 70 who received an inactivated influenza vaccine.

This clonotype has just a few counts. This CDR3 is CASREDSSNQPQHF. The CDR3 nucleotides read TGTGCCAGCAGGGAGGACAGTAGCAATCAGCCCCAGCATTTT. The J gene is TRBJ1-5, the V gene TRBV2, with D perhaps matching TRBD1 (6 bases). The CDR3 consists of 14 residues. Trimming shortened V by 6 bases and J by 0 bases, and 9 bases separated the two germline ends. CDR1 is SNHLY and CDR2 is FYNNEI in the germline V gene.

This clonotype was seen more than once but under ten times. Mismatch with germline at one junction end may stem from a read error. This chain links TRBV11-2 with TRBJ2-1; 16 nucleotides match TRBD2. CDR3 length: 20 residues. Germline CDR1 reads SGHAT; CDR2 reads FQNNGV. In nucleotides, the CDR3 is TGTGCCAGCAGCTCCCGAGGGGGGACTAGCGGGAGGGCCGTCTACATTGAGCAGTTCTTC. Amino acids: CASSSRGGTSGRAVYIEQFF.

This clonotype appeared many times. The CDR3 DNA reads TGTGCCAGCAGCCCGACCGGGACAGGGGTGGAAAAACTGTTTTTT. This gives the protein CASSPTGTGVEKLFF. The genes are TRBV7-9 and TRBJ1-4, with 10 bases matching TRBD1. Germline CDR1 is SEHNR and CDR2 is FQNEAQ (reference sequence). This CDR3 spans 15 amino acids. Trimming at V came to 5 bases and at J to 8 bases, leaving 8 bases not matched to a gene. The complete variable domain, with remaining parts taken from reference TRBV7-9 and TRBJ1-4, reads DTGVSQNPRHKITKRGQNVTFRCDPISEHNRLYWYRQTLGQGPEFLTYFQNEAQLEKSRLLSDRFSAERPKGSFSTLEIQRTEQGDSAMYLCASSPTGTGVEKLFFGSGTQLSVL.

This clonotype was detected only once. The chain recombines TRBV7-6 with TRBJ2-7; D call uncertain. The V end lost 0 bases, the J end lost 3 bases, and 9 bases lay between the germline ends. Germline V lookup: CDR1 SGHVS, CDR2 FNYEAQ. The CDR3 covers 14 residues. DNA for the CDR3: TGTGCCAGCAGCTTAGCCCCCCTTTACTACGAGCAGTACTTC. The encoded protein is CASSLAPLYYEQYF.

This sequence joins TRBV25-1 and TRBJ1-6, with D perhaps TRBD1 (5 bases). Germline assignment: CDR1 MGHDK and CDR2 SYGVNS. This CDR3 has 14 amino acids. V was pared by 8 bases and J by 0 bases, with 8 bases between. CDR3 protein: CASWGNSYNSPLHF. CDR3 nucleotide sequence: TGTGCCAGCTGGGGGAACTCCTATAATTCACCCCTCCACTTT.

The genes are TRBV6-1 and TRBJ1-6, with 9 nucleotides matching TRBD1. This CDR3 contains 16 residues. CDR1 is MNHNS and CDR2 is SASEGT in the germline V gene. Germline trimming cut 2 bases from V and 10 bases from J; bases unmatched to any gene: 9. The DNA for the CDR3 is TGTGCCAGCAGTGAAACCGACAGGGGGGTGAGGTCACCCCTCCACTTT. Protein: CASSETDRGVRSPLHF.

V is TRBV11-2 and J is TRBJ2-7; 8 nucleotides match TRBD2. Germline V gives CDR1 SGHAT, CDR2 FQNNGV. This CDR3 contains 15 residues. J was trimmed by 2 bases and V by 3 bases; bases with no gene match: 6. This chain's CDR3 is CASSLGGGFTYEQYF. The CDR3 region has the DNA TGTGCCAGCAGCTTGGGCGGGGGGTTTACCTACGAGCAGTACTTC.

The chain has TRBV4-3 and TRBJ1-4, with 8 positions matching TRBD1. There are 16 residues in the CDR3. J was trimmed by 8 bases and V by 0 bases; bases with no gene match: 8. CDR1 and CDR2 from the germline V gene are LGHNA and YSLEER. The CDR3 nucleotides are TGCGCCAGCAGCCAAGATCACAGGGGGTCGAGGGAAAAACTGTTTTTT. Protein: CASSQDHRGSREKLFF.

This clonotype was counted at least ten times. The chain has TRBV6-1 and TRBJ1-6; D uncertain. The germline V gene has CDR1 MNHNS and CDR2 SASEGT. The CDR3 extends over 13 amino acids. The V gene lost 1 base and the J gene lost 8 bases, with 6 bases spanning the gap. The CDR3 region is CASSEGIDSPLHF. CDR3 DNA sequence: TGTGCCAGCAGTGAAGGGATAGATTCACCCCTCCACTTT.

The gene calls are TRBV6-2 or TRBV6-3 and TRBJ2-1; D unclear. V was trimmed by 0 bases and J by 8 bases, leaving 11 bases between them. The CDR3 is made up of 14 amino acids. Per the germline V gene, CDR1 is MNHEY and CDR2 is SVGEGT. The DNA of the CDR3 is TGTGCCAGCAGTTACTCACAGAGTTACCATGAGCAGTTCTTC. Its protein product is CASSYSQSYHEQFF.

This clonotype appeared many times. The rearrangement joins TRBV7-2 to TRBJ1-2, with 9 bases identical to TRBD1. The CDR3 has 13 residues. CDR1 and CDR2 from the germline V gene are SGHTA and FQGNSA. The trim removed 6 bases at V and 7 bases at J, leaving 6 bases unmatched. The CDR3 nucleotides read TGTGCCAGCAGTTCGGGACAGGGTGGTGGCTACACCTTC. It translates to CASSSGQGGGYTF.

This sequence joins TRBV20-1 and TRBJ2-1; 12 nucleotides align to TRBD2. The CDR3 spans 16 residues. Trimming at V came to 4 bases and at J to 5 bases, leaving 9 bases not matched to a gene. Germline assignment: CDR1 DFQATT and CDR2 SNEGSKA (reference sequence). The CDR3 loop is CSATGTSGWINNEQFF. CDR3 DNA: TGCAGTGCTACAGGGACTAGCGGGTGGATTAACAATGAGCAGTTCTTC.

This clonotype appeared a few times. The chain is built from TRBV6-2 or TRBV6-3 and TRBJ2-4, with TRBD2 identical over 10 bases. In germline, CDR1 is MNHEY, CDR2 SVGEGT. The CDR3 has 15 residues. V shed 5 bases and J 6 bases; nucleotides not matched to a gene: 7. The CDR3 nucleotides read TGTGCCAGCAGTAAGCAGCGGGGGGGCAGAAACATTCAGTACTTC. The encoded protein is CASSKQRGGRNIQYF.

This clonotype has a count of ten or more. The chain couples TRBV7-2 to TRBJ2-7, with 8 bases matching TRBD2. The CDR3 is 15 amino acids. V lost 2 bases, J lost 4 bases, and 7 bases stayed unmatched. Germline CDR1 reads SGHTA; CDR2 reads FQGNSA. In nucleotides, the CDR3 is TGTGCCAGCAGCTTATCGCCGGGAGGGACTTACGAGCAGTACTTC. Amino acids: CASSLSPGGTYEQYF.

The J gene is TRBJ2-3, the V gene TRBV24-1, with 12 bases that match TRBD2. CDR3 size: 20 residues. V dropped 5 bases and J dropped 2; count of bases not matched to a gene: 16. Looked up from germline, CDR1 is KGHDR and CDR2 is SFDVKD. The CDR3 DNA reads as TGTGCCACCAGTGGCCCGACTAGCGGGAGAGGAGGAAGTTACACAGATACGCAGTATTTT. Translated, it gives CATSGPTSGRGGSYTDTQYF.

The chain recombines TRBV6-2 or TRBV6-3 with TRBJ1-5, with TRBD1 matching 7 bases. Germline V gene lookup returns CDR1 MNHEY and CDR2 SVGEGT. After removal of 2 bases from V and 2 bases from J, the junction contained 3 bases not matched to a gene. The CDR3 has 15 residues. The CDR3: CASSYPGQGNQPQHF. The CDR3 bases are TGTGCCAGCAGTTACCCCGGACAGGGCAATCAGCCCCAGCATTTT.

This clonotype was counted between two and nine times. The chain carries TRBV10-2 and TRBJ1-2; the D is unclear. The length of the CDR3 is 12 residues. Germline V lookup: CDR1 WSHSY, CDR2 SAAADI. Trimming left V 9 bases short and J 6 bases short, with 14 bases between. The CDR3 is CASKISADGYTF. As DNA, the CDR3 is TGCGCCAGTAAAATATCGGCGGATGGCTACACCTTC.

This chain connects TRBV7-2 to TRBJ2-7; 8 bases are a match to TRBD1. The V gene end was trimmed by 4 bases and the J gene end by 8 bases; junction bases not matched to a gene: 10. The germline V gene encodes CDR1 SGHTA and CDR2 FQGNSA. The CDR3 totals 14 residues. The CDR3: CASSSDRAQVKQYF. DNA of the CDR3: TGTGCCAGCAGCTCGGACAGGGCTCAAGTGAAGCAGTACTTC.

In this sample, this clonotype turned up a few times. CDR3 amino acids: CSVEGGRSYTF. Here the CDR3 DNA reads TGCAGCGTTGAAGGTGGTCGTAGCTACACCTTC. V is TRBV29-1 and J is TRBJ1-2; no clear D. The CDR3 has 11 residues. Germline V lookup: CDR1 SQVTM, CDR2 ANQGSEA. V shed 1 base and J shed 9 bases, with 9 bases lying between them.

The chain combines TRBV6-4 with TRBJ2-3, with 8 bases lining up with TRBD2. Germline lookup yields CDR1 MRHNA and CDR2 SNTAGT. Trimming cost V 4 bases and J 2 bases; bases outside gene matches: 8. CDR3 length: 16 residues. CDR3 region: CASSVSAGGYTDTQYF. The CDR3, as DNA: TGTGCCAGCAGTGTTTCGGCGGGGGGATACACAGATACGCAGTATTTT.

This rearrangement joins TRBV7-2 to TRBJ2-5; no clear D gene. Germline CDR1 is SGHTA and CDR2 is FQGNSA. Trimming removed 0 bases from V and 6 bases from J, with 17 bases in between. This CDR3 comprises 16 residues. The CDR3 spells CASSLAFVPGRKTQYF. CDR3 DNA sequence: TGTGCCAGCAGCTTAGCGTTCGTGCCAGGTAGAAAGACCCAGTACTTC.